What follows are 9 T cell receptor beta chains derived from one specimen sequenced in a study of T cells in Graves' hyperthyroidism and ophthalmopathy. RNA transcripts gave rise to amplified TCR beta CDR3 regions. First-round RT-PCR with HTBI primers amplified the TCR CDR3 region. TCRdb passed the multiplex PCR reads through MiXCR, listing each CDR3 protein once. The table lists around 530,000 distinct CDR3 sequences, roughly 15% of them singletons. The material sequenced was blood. These receptors were taken from a woman aged 18 to 35 with Graves' ophthalmopathy.

Ten or more counts support this clonotype. The rearrangement links TRBV12-3 or TRBV12-4 to TRBJ1-1; possible D gene TRBD1, 5 bases. The CDR3 consists of 14 residues. V was trimmed by 6 bases and J by 1 base, leaving 12 bases between them. This chain's CDR3 is CASSQGLGNTEAFF. The CDR3 coding sequence is TGTGCCAGCAGCCAGGGACTAGGGAACACTGAAGCTTTCTTT.

This chain connects TRBV6-2 or TRBV6-3 to TRBJ2-3; possible D gene TRBD1, 6 bases. The V end was cut by 8 bases, the J end by 6 bases, with 9 bases between. Germline V gene sequence: CDR1 MNHEY, CDR2 SVGEGT. The CDR3 contains 11 residues. CDR3 DNA: TGTGCCAGCGCAAGGGGGGATACGCAGTATTTT. Its protein is CASARGDTQYF.

This clonotype was observed many times. The V call is TRBV28, the J call TRBJ2-5; weak D call: TRBD2 (9 bases). Germline V gene lookup returns CDR1 MDHEN and CDR2 SYDVKM. The germline V and J ends were trimmed by 6 bases and 7 bases, with 21 bases remaining between them. This CDR3 region has 15 residues. As DNA, the CDR3 is TGTGCCAGCAGCATTAGCGGGAGTGGGACAGGGACCCAGTACTTC. Its translation: CASSISGSGTGTQYF.

Ten or more counts support this clonotype. V gene TRBV5-6 combines with J gene TRBJ1-2; perhaps TRBD1 as D (5 bases). The CDR3 spans 13 residues. Trimming shortened V by 2 bases and J by 6 bases, and 11 bases separated the two germline ends. CDR1 and CDR2 (germline): SGHDT, YYEEEE. The CDR3 nucleotides read TGTGCCAGCAGCTTCAGGGCTTTCGATGGCTACACCTTC. This codes for CASSFRAFDGYTF.

Of note for this clonotype: This may come from a read error, since a much larger clone is one base off. The chain links TRBV2 to TRBJ1-2; tentatively, D is TRBD1 (6 bases). The CDR3 totals 13 residues. The germline V and J ends were trimmed by 8 bases and 4 bases, with 14 bases remaining between them. The germline CDR1 and CDR2 sequences are SNHLY and FYNNEI. The CDR3 reads CASGTDSSYGYTF. The CDR3 DNA reads as TGTGCCAGCGGAACGGACAGTAGCTATGGCTACACCTTC.

This clonotype appeared a few times. The rearrangement links TRBV7-9 to TRBJ2-5; D is ambiguous. Germline CDR1 and CDR2: SEHNR and FQNEAQ (reference sequence). With 1 base removed from V and 2 bases from J, the gap between germline ends came to 11 bases. The CDR3 has 15 residues. DNA of the CDR3: TGTGCCAGCAGCTTAGTAGTTTCGCAGCAAGAGACCCAGTACTTC. Encoded protein: CASSLVVSQQETQYF.

This clonotype appeared many times. The V call is TRBV5-6, the J call TRBJ2-7; 7 bases line up with TRBD2. J lost 5 bases, V lost 3 bases, and 5 bases had no gene match. The CDR3 totals 13 residues. CDR1 is SGHDT and CDR2 is YYEEEE in the germline V gene. The CDR3 spells CASSSWGGNEQYF. The DNA of the CDR3 is TGTGCCAGCAGCTCCTGGGGAGGGAACGAGCAGTACTTC.

With respect to this clonotype: A single base separates this from a much larger clone, so it may be a read error. The V call is TRBV7-8, the J call TRBJ1-1; D ambiguous. This CDR3 comprises 16 residues. Germline values: CDR1 SGHVS, CDR2 FQNEAQ. CDR3 nucleotide sequence: TGTGCCAGTCAGAGCTTAATGACCGGGTGGAACACTGGAGCTTTCTTT. This codes for CASQSLMTGWNTGAFF.

This clonotype appeared many times. This sequence joins TRBV3-1 and TRBJ2-1, with D perhaps matching TRBD1 (6 bases). V was shortened by 1 base and J by 6 bases, with 13 bases between the two germline ends. Per the germline V gene, CDR1 is LGHDT and CDR2 is YNNKEL (reference sequence). CDR3 length: 15 residues. The chain's CDR3 is CASSQVRGMLNEQFF. The CDR3 DNA sequence: TGTGCCAGCAGCCAAGTAAGGGGGATGCTCAATGAGCAGTTCTTC.